This entry lists 22 T cell receptor beta chains sequenced from one sample in a study of cytotoxic CD8 clonotypes in ibrutinib-treated CLL. The data were produced by immunoSEQ multiplex PCR, yet TCRdb's version contains in-frame clones alone and is incomplete. The table has fewer than 50,000 clones, roughly three quarters seen once. The material sequenced was PBMCs, taken after 12 months of ibrutinib treatment. Receptors originate from a human donor with chronic lymphocytic leukemia.

This clone was counted a few times. This sequence joins TRBV6-5 and TRBJ1-1; unclear D gene. The CDR3 has 15 amino acids. The germline CDR1 and CDR2 sequences are MNHEY and SVGAGI. V was clipped by 0 bases and J by 1 base, with 9 bases between them. The CDR3 coding sequence is TGTGCCAGCAGTTACTCCCGAGACAAGAACACTGAAGCTTTCTTT. This translates into CASSYSRDKNTEAFF.

Only a few counts were recorded for this clone. The chain joins TRBV18 to TRBJ2-2; 8 nucleotides agree with TRBD2. The germline V gene has CDR1 KGHSH and CDR2 LQKENI. The CDR3 contains 14 residues. The ends lost 5 bases at V and 6 bases at J; junction bases unmatched: 5. The CDR3 DNA reads TGTGCCAGCTCAATCTCAGCGGGAGCCGGGGAGCTGTTTTTT. As protein: CASSISAGAGELFF. Together with reference TRBV18 and TRBJ2-2, the CDR3 gives the full variable domain: NAGVMQNPRHLVRRRGQEARLRCSPMKGHSHVYWYRQLPEEGLKFMVYLQKENIIDESGMPKERFSAEFPKEGPSILRIQQVVRGDSAAYFCASSISAGAGELFFGEGSRLTVL.

The J gene is TRBJ2-1, the V gene TRBV7-9; D is perhaps TRBD2 (6 bases). There are 14 residues in the CDR3. Germline loops: CDR1 SEHNR, CDR2 FQNEAQ (reference sequence). The V end was cut by 5 bases, the J end by 8 bases, with 16 bases between. The CDR3 protein is CASSEGTHGDEQFF. CDR3 coding DNA: TGTGCCAGCAGCGAGGGGACTCACGGGGATGAGCAGTTCTTC.

The V and J genes are TRBV9 and TRBJ2-1; 7 nucleotides agree with TRBD2. CDR1 and CDR2 (germline): SGDLS, YYNGEE. This CDR3 is 17 amino acids long. The V and J ends lost 3 bases and 0 bases, in that order; junction bases with no gene match: 9. CDR3 coding DNA: TGTGCCAGCAGCGCCGCCCGGAGCGGGATCTCCTACAATGAGCAGTTCTTC. Encoded protein: CASSAARSGISYNEQFF.

The rearrangement links TRBV5-1 to TRBJ2-7; 7 nucleotides line up with TRBD2. Germline lookup yields CDR1 SGHRS and CDR2 YFSETQ. This CDR3 comprises 14 residues. Trimming at V came to 0 bases and at J to 2 bases, leaving 2 bases not matched to a gene. The CDR3 reads CASSLDLAAYEQYF. The CDR3, as DNA: TGCGCCAGCAGCTTGGACCTAGCGGCCTACGAGCAGTACTTC.

This rearrangement joins TRBV11-2 to TRBJ2-6; 7 bases agree with TRBD1. Trimming cost V 5 bases and J 4 bases; bases outside gene matches: 5. The germline V gene has CDR1 SGHAT and CDR2 FQNNGV. CDR3 length: 15 amino acids. The CDR3 is CASSPKTGGANVLTF. In DNA, the CDR3 is TGTGCCAGCAGCCCCAAGACAGGGGGGGCCAACGTCCTGACTTTC.

This clone showed up just once. CDR3 amino acids: CASSLGSRSYEQYF. The CDR3 coding sequence is TGTGCCAGCAGCTTAGGGTCGCGCTCCTACGAGCAGTACTTC. This chain links TRBV7-9 with TRBJ2-7; D call uncertain. CDR3 length: 14 residues. Between the trimmed V and J ends, which lost 1 base and 0 bases, there was a span of 7 bases. Germline assignment: CDR1 SEHNR and CDR2 FQNEAQ (reference sequence).

J is TRBJ2-1 and V is TRBV5-1; 12 bases match TRBD2. The CDR3 is 18 amino acids. Germline V gene sequence: CDR1 SGHRS, CDR2 YFSETQ. The trim removed 4 bases at V and 8 bases at J, leaving 16 bases unmatched. The CDR3 DNA reads as TGCGCCAGCAGCCCCCCCACTAGCGGGAGGCCGGGAGACGATGAGCAGTTCTTC. Protein product: CASSPPTSGRPGDDEQFF.

This clone was detected only once. The chain is built from TRBV2 and TRBJ1-2; D is unclear. This CDR3 has 12 amino acids. With 3 bases removed from V and 3 bases from J, the gap between germline ends came to 5 bases. CDR1 and CDR2 (germline): SNHLY, FYNNEI. This CDR3 is CASSDNDYGYTF. CDR3 sequence (DNA): TGTGCCAGCAGTGATAACGACTATGGCTACACCTTC.

CDR3 nucleotide sequence: TGTGCCAGCAGCTTTACCTCTATAGATGCCTATGGCTACACCTTC. Amino acids: CASSFTSIDAYGYTF. This sequence joins TRBV7-9 and TRBJ1-2; unclear D gene. This CDR3 contains 15 residues. The V end was cut by 3 bases, the J end by 4 bases, with 15 bases between. In germline, CDR1 is SEHNR, CDR2 FQNEAQ (reference sequence).

In this sample, this clone turned up once. This sequence joins TRBV5-4 and TRBJ2-1, with 7 bases that match TRBD1. The CDR3 totals 12 residues. From germline, CDR1 is SGHNT and CDR2 YYREEE (reference sequence). The ends lost 4 bases at V and 8 bases at J; junction bases unmatched: 3. CDR3 region: CASSIDRDEQFF. CDR3 DNA: TGTGCCAGCAGCATCGACAGGGATGAGCAGTTCTTC.

In this sample, this clone turned up a few times. The rearrangement links TRBV7-8 to TRBJ1-1; TRBD1 might be the D (5 bases). The CDR3 length is 11 residues. Trimming removed 5 bases at V and 7 bases at J, with 8 bases between. CDR1 and CDR2 (germline): SGHVS, FQNEAQ. The CDR3 sequence is CASSPRGEAFF. In nucleotides, the CDR3 is TGTGCCAGCAGCCCTAGGGGTGAAGCTTTCTTT.

The chain combines TRBV5-6 with TRBJ2-7; 14 nucleotides line up with TRBD2. Germline lookup yields CDR1 SGHDT and CDR2 YYEEEE. The CDR3 sequence is 19 residues long. Germline trimming cut 6 bases from V and 7 bases from J; bases unmatched to any gene: 21. As DNA, the CDR3 is TGTGCCAGCACCGAGTGGAGACTAGCGGGAGGGCGAAGGACGTGGGAGCAGTACTTC. Its protein product is CASTEWRLAGGRRTWEQYF.

V and J are TRBV5-1 and TRBJ1-1; D unclear. Germline values: CDR1 SGHRS, CDR2 YFSETQ. This CDR3 region has 14 residues. Deletions cut 2 bases from V and 6 bases from J, with 14 bases between. The CDR3 here is CASSFDLLGAEAFF. CDR3 in DNA: TGCGCCAGCAGCTTTGACCTTTTGGGCGCTGAAGCTTTCTTT.

The chain uses TRBV14 and TRBJ2-3; D not resolved. The CDR3 has 15 amino acids. V was pared by 3 bases and J by 4 bases, with 14 bases between. Germline V gene lookup returns CDR1 SGHDN and CDR2 FVKESK. The DNA of the CDR3 is TGTGCCAGCAGCCACAGGTGGTTGGTGTCAGATACGCAGTATTTT. It is translated as CASSHRWLVSDTQYF.

J is TRBJ2-1 and V is TRBV11-2; TRBD2 matches 11 bases. The junction had 12 bases not matched to a gene; V was cut back by 4 bases and J by 7 bases. The CDR3 length is 17 residues. In germline, CDR1 is SGHAT, CDR2 FQNNGV. CDR3 bases: TGTGCCAGCAGCTCTCCCCGACTAGCGGGAACGAGGAATGAGCAGTTCTTC. Amino acid sequence: CASSSPRLAGTRNEQFF.

This clone was detected only a few times. The V gene is TRBV19, the J gene TRBJ1-4; tentative D call: TRBD1 (5 bases). Germline values: CDR1 LNHDA, CDR2 SQIVND (reference sequence). Between the trimmed V and J ends, which lost 3 bases and 8 bases, there was a span of 19 bases. The CDR3 spans 16 residues. The CDR3 spells CASSMGMSGQVEKLFF. In DNA, the CDR3 is TGTGCCAGTAGTATGGGTATGTCAGGGCAGGTGGAAAAACTGTTTTTT.

This chain connects TRBV7-2 to TRBJ2-2; no reliable D call. Germline V CDR1 and CDR2: SGHTA, FQGNSA. V gave up 0 bases and J gave up 4 bases, with 12 bases separating them. This CDR3 is 16 amino acids long. The CDR3 bases are TGTGCCAGCAGCTTAGCGTCTCCAGGAACCACCGGGGAGCTGTTTTTT. This codes for CASSLASPGTTGELFF.

The rearrangement uses TRBV13 and TRBJ1-1, with TRBD1 as a possible D gene (5 bases). V lost 6 bases, J lost 5 bases, and 16 bases lay in between. CDR1 and CDR2 (germline): PRHDT, FYEKMQ (reference sequence). The CDR3 sequence is 14 residues long. Here the CDR3 DNA reads TGTGCCAGCAGTTTATTACTGCGGGGGACTGAAGCTTTCTTT. It codes for CASSLLLRGTEAFF. Looking up the rest from reference TRBV13 and TRBJ1-1 gives the full variable domain: AAGVIQSPRHLIKEKRETATLKCYPIPRHDTVYWYQQGPGQDPQFLISFYEKMQSDKGSIPDRFSAQQFSDYHSELNMSSLELGDSALYFCASSLLLRGTEAFFGQGTRLTVV.

This chain connects TRBV4-1 to TRBJ1-5; D is unresolved. CDR1 MGHRA and CDR2 YSYEKL come from the germline V gene. CDR3 length: 13 residues. The ends were cut back, 1 base at V and 6 bases at J, with 7 bases in the middle. The CDR3 here is CASSQGVGQPQHF. The CDR3 nucleotides read TGCGCCAGCAGCCAAGGGGTGGGTCAGCCCCAGCATTTT.

Details on this clone: One end of the junction varies from germline; a read error may be responsible. The rearrangement links TRBV10-2 to TRBJ2-7; D is perhaps TRBD2 (5 bases). CDR1 and CDR2 from the germline V gene are WSHSY and SAAADI. The CDR3 totals 14 residues. CDR3 coding DNA: TGCGCCAGCAGTGGGGCGGGTATCTCCTCCGAGCAGTACTTC. It translates to CASSGAGISSEQYF.

This clone was counted a few times. The chain has TRBV6-1 and TRBJ1-1, with D perhaps matching TRBD1 (5 bases). Germline CDR1 is MNHNS and CDR2 is SASEGT. V was shortened by 2 bases and J by 5 bases, with 6 bases between the two germline ends. The CDR3 consists of 12 residues. The CDR3 nucleotides read TGTGCCAGCAGTGAACACAGGACTGAAGCTTTCTTT. Its translation: CASSEHRTEAFF.